A single sample is the source of the 13 T cell receptor beta chains below, sequenced in a study of T cell responses to AZD1222 COVID-19 vaccine. Clones were read by immunoSEQ multiplex PCR, and TCRdb kept only the in-frame ones, dropping some. The table has some 180,000 clones, 70% to 90% seen once. This material consisted of peripheral blood, taken 28 days after the second AZD1222 dose. The origin of the receptors is an adult who received the AZD1222 COVID-19 vaccine.

The chain is built from TRBV5-5 and TRBJ1-4; D is unclear. Trimming pared 3 bases from V and 5 bases from J, leaving 5 bases between. The CDR3 contains 12 residues. Per germline, CDR1 SGHKS and CDR2 YYEKEE (reference sequence). This CDR3 is CASSYQNEKLFF. The CDR3 DNA sequence: TGTGCCAGCAGCTACCAAAATGAAAAACTGTTTTTT.

The chain uses TRBV2 and TRBJ2-3; D possibly uses TRBD1 or TRBD2 (6 bases each). The CDR3 extends over 15 amino acids. The V and J ends lost 6 bases and 4 bases respectively, with 17 bases between them. Germline V gives CDR1 SNHLY, CDR2 FYNNEI. CDR3 protein: CASSGLVGGPDTQYF. In nucleotides, the CDR3 is TGTGCCAGCAGCGGCCTGGTGGGGGGCCCAGATACGCAGTATTTT.

This chain uses TRBV7-2 with TRBJ2-5; D may be TRBD1 (6 bases). CDR1 and CDR2 from the germline V gene are SGHTA and FQGNSA. V gave up 5 bases and J gave up 3 bases, with 16 bases separating them. The CDR3 spans 15 residues. The CDR3 coding sequence is TGTGCCAGCAGCCAGGGGCCGGGCCTAGAAGAGACCCAGTACTTC. It yields the protein CASSQGPGLEETQYF.

This chain connects TRBV19 to TRBJ1-2; D is uncertain. In germline, CDR1 is LNHDA, CDR2 SQIVND (reference sequence). This CDR3 spans 12 amino acids. V lost 5 bases to trimming and J lost 8 bases, with 12 bases between them. In DNA form, the CDR3 reads TGTGCCAGTAGTTGGCATGACGGGGGCTACACCTTC. This encodes CASSWHDGGYTF.

The V call is TRBV5-6, the J call TRBJ2-7, with TRBD1 identical over 9 bases. The CDR3 is 14 residues long. Germline values: CDR1 SGHDT, CDR2 YYEEEE. J gave up 3 bases and V 1 base, and 2 bases lay outside the gene matches. The CDR3 protein is CASSLWDRDYEQYF. DNA of the CDR3: TGTGCCAGCAGCTTGTGGGACAGGGACTACGAGCAGTACTTC. The variable domain in full, completed from reference TRBV5-6 and TRBJ2-7, reads DAGVTQSPTHLIKTRGQQVTLRCSPKSGHDTVSWYQQALGQGPQFIFQYYEEEERQRGNFPDRFSGHQFPNYSSELNVNALLLGDSALYLCASSLWDRDYEQYFGPGTRLTVT.

This clone has more than one count but fewer than ten. This sequence joins TRBV4-3 and TRBJ2-1; TRBD1 matches 10 bases. The CDR3 runs to 15 residues. The V gene's germline CDR1 is LGHNA and CDR2 YSLEER. J was trimmed by 2 bases and V by 3 bases; bases with no gene match: 1. Here the CDR3 reads CASSQGTGAYNEQFF. CDR3 coding DNA: TGCGCCAGCAGCCAGGGGACAGGGGCCTACAATGAGCAGTTCTTC.

The genes are TRBV25-1 and TRBJ2-7; D unresolved. V shed 1 base and J shed 4 bases, with 8 bases lying between them. The CDR3 has 13 amino acids. CDR1 MGHDK and CDR2 SYGVNS come from the germline V gene. The CDR3 sequence: CASSEFSVYEQYF. CDR3 bases: TGTGCCAGCAGTGAATTCTCCGTATACGAGCAGTACTTC.

This chain links TRBV7-6 with TRBJ1-2; TRBD1 is a possible D gene (6 bases). V lost 2 bases and J lost 3, with 22 bases in between. Germline V gives CDR1 SGHVS, CDR2 FNYEAQ. The CDR3 has 18 residues. The DNA of the CDR3 is TGTGCCAGCAGCTTATTGGTACAGGGCGTTGGGCTTGACTATGGCTACACCTTC. Translated: CASSLLVQGVGLDYGYTF.

The chain employs TRBV27 and TRBJ1-2; D is unresolved. Trimming removed 1 base from V and 4 bases from J, with 13 bases in between. This CDR3 comprises 15 residues. Germline V gives CDR1 MNHEY, CDR2 SMNVEV (reference sequence). The CDR3 loop is CASSLFPGGIYGYTF. The CDR3, as DNA: TGTGCCAGCAGTTTATTCCCGGGAGGGATCTATGGCTACACCTTC.

The V call is TRBV9, the J call TRBJ2-1, with 9 bases lining up with TRBD1. Unmatched junction bases numbered 11, after V lost 4 bases and J lost 6 bases. The length of the CDR3 is 16 residues. The V gene's germline CDR1 is SGDLS and CDR2 YYNGEE. DNA for the CDR3: TGTGCCAGCAGCACCCAGCGGGACAGGGTCGGCAATGAGCAGTTCTTC. Translating gives CASSTQRDRVGNEQFF.

This clone was counted a single time. The CDR3 nucleotides read TGTGCCAGCATCGGAGTGCACTCAGCTAACTATGGCTACACCTTC. Its protein is CASIGVHSANYGYTF. This chain joins TRBV2 and TRBJ1-2; D ambiguous. The germline gives CDR1 SNHLY, CDR2 FYNNEI. This CDR3 has 15 residues. Trimming removed 7 bases at V and 0 bases at J, with 15 bases between.

V is TRBV12-5 and J is TRBJ2-5; D could derive from TRBD1 or TRBD2 (5 bases each). Deletions cut 0 bases from V and 7 bases from J, with 12 bases between. Germline V CDR1 and CDR2: LGHNT, FRNRAP. The CDR3 runs 14 residues. The CDR3 sequence is CASGLVGDRSTQYF. CDR3 bases: TGTGCTAGTGGTTTGGTAGGGGACCGGTCGACCCAGTACTTC.

The genes are TRBV3-1 (or the pseudogene TRBV3-2) and TRBJ1-2, with 7 nucleotides matching TRBD1. CDR1 is LGHDT, CDR2 YNNKEL, per germline (reference sequence). This CDR3 has 17 residues. The V segment lost 0 bases and the J segment 2 bases; nucleotides outside the gene matches: 9. CDR3 nucleotides: TGTGCCAGCAGCCAAGATAACCTTGAGGGACAGAACTATGGCTACACCTTC. Amino acids: CASSQDNLEGQNYGYTF.